This TCR beta chain comes out of a study of shared clonotypes between healthy human individuals. Study findings and constraints: Of the naive CD4 clonotypes, about 5% were shared across a few donors.

As regards this clone: Its matching antigen is unknown.

V was cut by 8 bases and J by 7 bases, with 11 bases left in between. CDR3 size: 12 residues. Looked up from germline, CDR1 is MDHEN and CDR2 is SYDVKM. From CD4+ cells came CD45RA+ naive and CD45RA-negative memory subsets. Deep was the level at which the assay was run. Replicate sorted-subset PCRs were loaded with around 200 ng DNA, roughly 33,000 T cell genomes. Sequencing was performed with immunoSEQ multiplex PCR; in TCRdb, only in-frame clones are kept and a portion is missing. The sample comprises fewer than 1.8 million clones, 98% of which are singletons, and about 0.35% rests with the top ten.

The sequenced sample consisted of naive CD4+ T cells sorted from blood. Subset meaning: CD45RA+ positively selected. The clonotype originates from a man aged 30 to 39 in good health. The chain links TRBV28 to TRBJ1-4; D is ambiguous. The chain's CDR3 is CASLGSGEKLFF. CDR3 nucleotide sequence: TGTGCCAGCCTAGGATCGGGTGAAAAACTGTTTTTT.